The clone carrying this T cell receptor beta chain was counted a single time. It was with 60 Vbeta and 13 Jbeta primers that the PCR ran. Some clones are missing from TCRdb's copy, which holds only in-frame ones; the method was immunoSEQ multiplex PCR. Here the sample spans under 250,000 clones, roughly 73% being singletons. This specimen comes from a study of cytomegalovirus exposure and HLA in healthy donors. CDR3 length: 11 residues. The V gene lost 5 bases and the J gene lost 3 bases, with 5 bases spanning the gap. CDR1 and CDR2 (germline): SGHAT, FQNNGV. The sequence was obtained from a boy under 18 in good health and CMV-seronegative. The source material was PBMCs. The chain recombines TRBV11-2 with TRBJ2-7; D remains unclear. In DNA, the CDR3 is TGTGCCAGCAGCCCCAACTACGAGCAGTACTTC. It translates to CASSPNYEQYF.